This T cell receptor beta chain comes out of a study of cytomegalovirus exposure and HLA in healthy donors. V trimming: 7 bases; J trimming: 5 bases; junction bases outside the gene matches: 13. The CDR3 length is 14 residues. The germline CDR1 and CDR2 sequences are GTSNPN and SVGIG (reference sequence). Primers included in the PCR were 60 Vbeta and 13 Jbeta primers. Libraries were prepared by immunoSEQ multiplex PCR; TCRdb keeps only in-frame clonotypes and omits some of them. Altogether 110,000 to 150,000 clones are present, 60% to 85% being singletons, with the ten largest covering 2.5% to 3.5%. V and J are TRBV30 and TRBJ1-1, with 7 bases lining up with TRBD1. The sample taken for sequencing was PBMCs. The sequence was collected from a male donor in good health and CMV-seronegative. The chain's CDR3 is CALGGVARGTEAFF. The CDR3 bases are TGTGCCTTAGGAGGGGTAGCCAGGGGGACTGAAGCTTTCTTT. Looking up the rest from reference TRBV30 and TRBJ1-1 gives the full variable domain: SQTIHQWPATLVQPVGSPLSLECTVEGTSNPNLYWYRQAAGRGLQLLFYSVGIGQISSEVPQNLSASRPQDRQFILSSKKLLLSDSGFYLCALGGVARGTEAFFGQGTRLTVV.